This passage covers 25 T cell receptor beta chains from one sample sequenced in a study of siplizumab effects on memory and regulatory T cells. The method was immunoSEQ multiplex PCR; TCRdb's version includes in-frame clones alone and lacks a portion of them. Here the sample spans approximately 100,000 clones, around 90% being singletons. The sequencing input was Tregs sorted from blood. The receptors come from a human donor in good health.

This clone was seen a single time. The rearrangement joins TRBV6-6 to TRBJ2-2; possible D gene TRBD1, 6 bases. This CDR3 is 15 amino acids long. CDR1 and CDR2 (germline): MNHNY, SVGAGI (reference sequence). With 6 bases removed from V and 1 base from J, the gap between germline ends came to 12 bases. The chain's CDR3 is CASSKGQKNTGELFF. The CDR3 nucleotides read TGTGCCAGCAGCAAAGGACAGAAGAACACCGGGGAGCTGTTTTTT.

J is TRBJ2-5 and V is TRBV11-2, with TRBD1 matching 7 bases. V lost 0 bases to trimming and J lost 5 bases; unmatched junction nucleotides: 9. The CDR3 is 16 residues long. CDR1 SGHAT and CDR2 FQNNGV come from the germline V gene. The CDR3 nucleotides read TGTGCCAGCAGCTTAGATCCCAGGGGGATTGTGGAGACCCAGTACTTC. It translates to CASSLDPRGIVETQYF. The variable domain in full, with the rest retrieved from reference TRBV11-2 and TRBJ2-5, is EAGVAQSPRYKIIEKRQSVAFWCNPISGHATLYWYQQILGQGPKLLIQFQNNGVVDDSQLPKDRFSAERLKGVDSTLKIQPAKLEDSAVYLCASSLDPRGIVETQYFGPGTRLLVL.

The chain couples TRBV11-3 to TRBJ2-1, with 9 positions matching TRBD2. V shed 2 bases, J shed 8 bases, and the junction held 7 bases outside the gene matches. The germline V gene has CDR1 SGHNT and CDR2 YENEEA. The CDR3 contains 15 residues. The CDR3 loop reads CASSLRLAGLDEQFF. The CDR3 coding sequence is TGTGCCAGCAGCTTAAGGCTAGCGGGGTTGGATGAGCAGTTCTTC.

V gene TRBV7-2 combines with J gene TRBJ2-7; maybe TRBD2 (5 bases). Germline V gene lookup returns CDR1 SGHTA and CDR2 FQGNSA. Trimming shortened V by 3 bases and J by 3 bases, and 9 bases separated the two germline ends. CDR3 length: 13 residues. As DNA, the CDR3 is TGTGCCAGCAGCTTTCGGGGTAACTACGAGCAGTACTTC. It is translated as CASSFRGNYEQYF.

V usage is TRBV28 and J usage is TRBJ2-1; 7 nucleotides align to TRBD2. Trimming took 7 bases from V and 3 from J; bases not matched to a gene: 12. The CDR3 is 16 residues long. Per germline, CDR1 MDHEN and CDR2 SYDVKM. CDR3 region: CASIPLFGEGYNEQFF. DNA for the CDR3: TGTGCCAGCATCCCCCTCTTTGGGGAGGGCTACAATGAGCAGTTCTTC.

The rearrangement joins TRBV29-1 to TRBJ1-1; D perhaps matches TRBD1 (5 bases). The CDR3 has 12 residues. Germline loops: CDR1 SQVTM, CDR2 ANQGSEA. Trimming removed 7 bases at V and 7 bases at J, with 16 bases between. CDR3 nucleotide sequence: TGCAGCGCCCGATGGGGGGTCGGTGAAGCTTTCTTT. It codes for CSARWGVGEAFF.

This chain connects TRBV9 to TRBJ1-2; D unresolved. The CDR3 covers 15 residues. V lost 0 bases to trimming and J lost 2 bases, with 11 bases between them. Germline CDR1 SGDLS, CDR2 YYNGEE. CDR3 nucleotides: TGTGCCAGCAGCGTAGCTGGTGCTGTCAACTATGGCTACACCTTC. This gives the protein CASSVAGAVNYGYTF.

The rearrangement uses TRBV6-1 and TRBJ1-2; 7 nucleotides agree with TRBD1. The CDR3 has 13 amino acids. Germline-derived CDR1 and CDR2 are MNHNS and SASEGT. V lost 6 bases, J lost 4 bases, and 5 bases stayed unmatched. The CDR3 reads CASRITGAYGYTF. CDR3 bases: TGTGCCAGCAGGATTACAGGGGCCTATGGCTACACCTTC.

The chain couples TRBV2 to TRBJ1-2; D not resolved. CDR3 size: 12 residues. Trimming took off 9 bases at V and 8 bases at J, with 16 bases between the two ends. CDR1 is SNHLY, CDR2 FYNNEI, per germline. Written as DNA, the CDR3 is TGTGCCAGTGAGGATACAACGGTAGGCTACACCTTC. This gives the protein CASEDTTVGYTF.

V gene TRBV7-2 combines with J gene TRBJ2-1; the D is unclear. This CDR3 contains 16 residues. CDR1 is SGHTA and CDR2 is FQGNSA in the germline V gene. Trimming removed 0 bases from V and 8 bases from J, with 17 bases in between. This chain's CDR3 is CASSLAWVGLRDEQFF. CDR3 DNA sequence: TGTGCCAGCAGCTTAGCGTGGGTGGGTTTAAGGGATGAGCAGTTCTTC.

The gene calls are TRBV10-3 and TRBJ1-2, with D possibly matching TRBD1 (5 bases). V was cut by 0 bases and J by 5 bases, with 7 bases left in between. The CDR3 consists of 13 residues. Germline V gene lookup returns CDR1 ENHRY and CDR2 SYGVKD. As DNA, the CDR3 is TGTGCCATCAGTGAGTCGACAGCTTATGGCTACACCTTC. Amino acid sequence: CAISESTAYGYTF.

The chain is built from TRBV5-1 and TRBJ2-2; D may correspond to TRBD1 or TRBD2 (5 bases each). Trimming removed 1 base from V and 6 bases from J, with 19 bases in between. This CDR3 region has 17 residues. Germline values: CDR1 SGHRS, CDR2 YFSETQ. CDR3 residues: CASSLPRGVRGAGELFF. CDR3 DNA sequence: TGCGCCAGCAGCTTGCCACGAGGGGTCCGAGGGGCCGGGGAGCTGTTTTTT.

This clone was observed a handful of times. This chain uses TRBV18 with TRBJ2-3, with a possible D match to TRBD1 (6 bases). Germline CDR1 is KGHSH and CDR2 is LQKENI. V shed 5 bases and J shed 0 bases, with 15 bases lying between them. The CDR3 spans 16 residues. The CDR3 DNA follows: TGTGCCAGCTCATCAAGGACAGATTCTAGCACAGATACGCAGTATTTT. Amino acids: CASSSRTDSSTDTQYF.

V gene TRBV5-1 combines with J gene TRBJ2-1; D may be TRBD1 or TRBD2 (5 bases each). Trimming removed 2 bases from V and 13 bases from J, with 13 bases in between. The germline gives CDR1 SGHRS, CDR2 YFSETQ. The CDR3 runs 12 residues. The CDR3 coding sequence is TGCGCCAGCAGCTTACCGGGACCATTCCAGTTCTTC. It yields the protein CASSLPGPFQFF.

The genes are TRBV15 and TRBJ1-1; 9 bases fit TRBD1. CDR1 LNHNV and CDR2 YYDKDF come from the germline V gene (reference sequence). With 1 base clipped from V and 4 bases from J, the junction kept 16 bases outside the gene matches. The CDR3 has 19 residues. CDR3 coding DNA: TGTGCCACCAGCAGAGTTCGCTGGGATACAGGGGGCTGGAGCACTGAAGCTTTCTTT. Its translation: CATSRVRWDTGGWSTEAFF.

The V call is TRBV4-1, the J call TRBJ2-6; D might be TRBD1 or TRBD2, each matching 6 bases. The V gene's germline CDR1 is MGHRA and CDR2 YSYEKL. V gave up 4 bases and J gave up 0 bases, with 25 bases separating them. The CDR3 consists of 21 residues. CDR3 nucleotides: TGCGCCAGCAGCCTGCAGTTTGTGGGGGGCGTAGGAGACTCTGGGGCCAACGTCCTGACTTTC. As protein: CASSLQFVGGVGDSGANVLTF.

V gene TRBV5-6 combines with J gene TRBJ2-7, with D possibly matching TRBD2 (6 bases). The CDR3 consists of 14 residues. CDR1 and CDR2 from the germline V gene are SGHDT and YYEEEE. V lost 1 base, J lost 3 bases, and 11 bases lay in between. The CDR3: CASSLRWGGYEQYF. The CDR3 DNA is TGTGCCAGCAGCTTGCGGTGGGGAGGCTACGAGCAGTACTTC.

The chain joins TRBV5-1 to TRBJ2-1; 8 bases agree with TRBD2. CDR1 is SGHRS, CDR2 YFSETQ, per germline. After removal of 4 bases from V and 3 bases from J, the junction contained 9 bases not matched to a gene. The CDR3 contains 16 residues. In DNA, the CDR3 is TGCGCCAGCAGCCGGGGGTCTAGCGGGTTCTACAATGAGCAGTTCTTC. Translation gives CASSRGSSGFYNEQFF. Complete variable domain (other parts from reference TRBV5-1 and TRBJ2-1): KAGVTQTPRYLIKTRGQQVTLSCSPISGHRSVSWYQQTPGQGLQFLFEYFSETQRNKGNFPGRFSGRQFSNSRSEMNVSTLELGDSALYLCASSRGSSGFYNEQFFGPGTRLTVL.

The rearrangement links TRBV18 to TRBJ2-5, with a possible D match to TRBD2 (6 bases). The CDR3 spans 14 residues. Trimming left V 2 bases short and J 1 base short, with 8 bases between. Germline V gives CDR1 KGHSH, CDR2 LQKENI. Written as DNA, the CDR3 is TGTGCCAGCTCACCAGGACTATCCCAAGAGACCCAGTACTTC. Translated: CASSPGLSQETQYF.

CDR3 loop: CASSRDRYSNQPQHF. The DNA for the CDR3 is TGTGCCAGCAGCAGGGACAGGTATAGCAATCAGCCCCAGCATTTT. The rearrangement uses TRBV6-6 and TRBJ1-5, with TRBD1 identical over 8 bases. Losses at the gene ends were 6 bases for V and 0 bases for J; bases not matched to a gene: 4. The CDR3 is made up of 15 amino acids. Germline CDR1 reads MNHNY; CDR2 reads SVGAGI (reference sequence).

The gene calls are TRBV5-6 and TRBJ2-3; TRBD2 might be the D (5 bases). V was clipped by 4 bases and J by 4 bases, with 13 bases between them. The CDR3 sequence is 14 residues long. CDR1 and CDR2 from the germline V gene are SGHDT and YYEEEE. CDR3 residues: CASSPAGGSDTQYF. CDR3 DNA: TGTGCCAGCAGCCCTGCTGGAGGCTCAGATACGCAGTATTTT. Based on the CDR3 plus reference TRBV5-6 and TRBJ2-3, the full variable domain is DAGVTQSPTHLIKTRGQQVTLRCSPKSGHDTVSWYQQALGQGPQFIFQYYEEEERQRGNFPDRFSGHQFPNYSSELNVNALLLGDSALYLCASSPAGGSDTQYFGPGTRLTVL.

The rearrangement joins TRBV5-1 to TRBJ2-7; either TRBD1 or TRBD2 may fit D (5 bases each). This CDR3 region has 15 residues. Trimming took 4 bases from V and 0 from J, leaving 14 bases between them. The V gene's germline CDR1 is SGHRS and CDR2 YFSETQ. The CDR3 nucleotides are TGCGCCAGCAGCAGGTCCGGGACGGACTCCTACGAGCAGTACTTC. It is translated as CASSRSGTDSYEQYF.

This clone was counted once. J is TRBJ2-7 and V is TRBV5-4; D is unclear. Germline CDR1 SGHNT, CDR2 YYREEE (reference sequence). V was cut by 0 bases and J by 5 bases, with 15 bases left in between. The CDR3 has 15 residues. The CDR3 sequence is CASSLGQILSHEQYF. The CDR3 DNA follows: TGTGCCAGCAGCTTGGGACAAATCCTATCCCACGAGCAGTACTTC.

The rearrangement joins TRBV13 to TRBJ2-2; D is unresolved. The V and J ends lost 1 base and 8 bases respectively, with 5 bases between them. The CDR3 consists of 12 residues. CDR1 is PRHDT, CDR2 FYEKMQ, per germline (reference sequence). CDR3 in DNA: TGTGCCAGCAGCTTAGACCCGGGGGAGCTGTTTTTT. Protein: CASSLDPGELFF.

The gene calls are TRBV19 and TRBJ1-2, with D possibly matching TRBD1 (6 bases). Trimming removed 7 bases from V and 0 bases from J, with 18 bases in between. The CDR3 sequence is 16 residues long. Germline CDR1 LNHDA, CDR2 SQIVND (reference sequence). CDR3 DNA: TGTGCCAGTACCCTAGCGAGGGGGGCCGCTAACTATGGCTACACCTTC. Translated: CASTLARGAANYGYTF.